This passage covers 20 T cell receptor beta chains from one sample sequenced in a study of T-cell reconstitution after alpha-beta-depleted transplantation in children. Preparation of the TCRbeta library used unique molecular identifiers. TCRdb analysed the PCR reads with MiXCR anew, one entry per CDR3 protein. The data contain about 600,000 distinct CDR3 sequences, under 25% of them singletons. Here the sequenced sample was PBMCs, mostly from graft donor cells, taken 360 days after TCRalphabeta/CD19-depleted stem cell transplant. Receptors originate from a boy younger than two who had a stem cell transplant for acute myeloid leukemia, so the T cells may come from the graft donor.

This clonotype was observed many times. The CDR3 region has the DNA TGTGCCAGCAACCCGACAGTCAACTCTGGAAACACCATATATTTT. Translating gives CASNPTVNSGNTIYF. The rearrangement uses TRBV6-5 and TRBJ1-3; a possible D gene is TRBD1 (5 bases). Trimming took 7 bases from V and 0 from J, leaving 13 bases between them. CDR3 length: 15 amino acids. In germline, CDR1 is MNHEY, CDR2 SVGAGI.

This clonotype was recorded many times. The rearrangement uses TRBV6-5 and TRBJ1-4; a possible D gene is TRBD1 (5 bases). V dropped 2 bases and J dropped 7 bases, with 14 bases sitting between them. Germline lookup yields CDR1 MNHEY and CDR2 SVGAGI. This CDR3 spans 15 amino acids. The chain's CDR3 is CASSYRDGPPEKLFF. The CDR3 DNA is TGTGCCAGCAGTTACCGGGACGGTCCTCCTGAAAAACTGTTTTTT.

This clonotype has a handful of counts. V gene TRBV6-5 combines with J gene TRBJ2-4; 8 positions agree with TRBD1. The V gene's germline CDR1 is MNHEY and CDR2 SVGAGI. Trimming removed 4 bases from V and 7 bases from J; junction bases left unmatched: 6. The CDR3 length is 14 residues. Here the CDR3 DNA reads TGTGCCAGCAGTTCCAGGGGGCTTATCAACATTCAGTACTTC. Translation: CASSSRGLINIQYF.

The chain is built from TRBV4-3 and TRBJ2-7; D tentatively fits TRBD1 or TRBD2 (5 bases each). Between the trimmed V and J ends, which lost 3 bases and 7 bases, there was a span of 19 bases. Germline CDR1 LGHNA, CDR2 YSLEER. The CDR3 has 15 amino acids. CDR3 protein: CASSQSWDGRREQYF. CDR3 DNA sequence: TGCGCCAGCAGCCAGAGCTGGGACGGCCGTCGGGAGCAGTACTTC.

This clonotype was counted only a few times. In DNA, the CDR3 is TGCGCCAGCAGCCCGAGTATCCGGGACCTAAGCACAGATACGCAGTATTTT. Its translation: CASSPSIRDLSTDTQYF. V and J are TRBV5-1 and TRBJ2-3; the D call may be TRBD1 or TRBD2 (5 bases each). V dropped 4 bases and J dropped 0 bases, with 18 bases sitting between them. The CDR3 contains 17 residues. CDR1 is SGHRS and CDR2 is YFSETQ in the germline V gene. The full variable domain, its missing parts supplied by reference TRBV5-1 and TRBJ2-3, is KAGVTQTPRYLIKTRGQQVTLSCSPISGHRSVSWYQQTPGQGLQFLFEYFSETQRNKGNFPGRFSGRQFSNSRSEMNVSTLELGDSALYLCASSPSIRDLSTDTQYFGPGTRLTVL.

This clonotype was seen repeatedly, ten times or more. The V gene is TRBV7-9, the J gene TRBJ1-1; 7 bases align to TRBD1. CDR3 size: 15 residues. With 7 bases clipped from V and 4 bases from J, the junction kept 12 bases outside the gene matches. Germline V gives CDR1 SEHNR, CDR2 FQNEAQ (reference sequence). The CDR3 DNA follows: TGTGCCAGCACCCAATCAGGGGGGCGCGGCACTGAAGCTTTCTTT. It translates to CASTQSGGRGTEAFF.

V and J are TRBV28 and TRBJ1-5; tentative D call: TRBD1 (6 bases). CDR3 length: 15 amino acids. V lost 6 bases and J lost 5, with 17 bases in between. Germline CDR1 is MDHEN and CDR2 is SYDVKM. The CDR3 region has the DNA TGTGCCAGCAGCCCGGGTGGGGAGGGGGATCAGCCCCAGCATTTT. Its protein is CASSPGGEGDQPQHF.

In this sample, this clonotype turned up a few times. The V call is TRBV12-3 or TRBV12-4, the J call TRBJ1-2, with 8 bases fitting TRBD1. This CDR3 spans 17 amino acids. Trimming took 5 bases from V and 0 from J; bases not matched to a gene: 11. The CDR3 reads CASSPSVLGQANYGYTF. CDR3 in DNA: TGTGCCAGCAGTCCCAGTGTTCTGGGACAGGCTAACTATGGCTACACCTTC.

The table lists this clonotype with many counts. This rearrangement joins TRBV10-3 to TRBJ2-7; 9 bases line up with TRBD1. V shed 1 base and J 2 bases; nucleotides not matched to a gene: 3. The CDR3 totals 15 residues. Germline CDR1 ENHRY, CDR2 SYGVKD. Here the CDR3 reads CAISEYRTGAYEQYF. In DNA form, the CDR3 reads TGTGCCATCAGTGAGTATAGGACAGGGGCCTACGAGCAGTACTTC.

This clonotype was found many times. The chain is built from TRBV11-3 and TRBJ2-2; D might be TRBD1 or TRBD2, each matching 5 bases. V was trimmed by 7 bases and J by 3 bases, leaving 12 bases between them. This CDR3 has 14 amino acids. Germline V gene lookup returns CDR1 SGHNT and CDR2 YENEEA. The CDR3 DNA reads TGTGCCAGCACCCGGGACGGATACACCGGGGAGCTGTTTTTT. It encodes CASTRDGYTGELFF.

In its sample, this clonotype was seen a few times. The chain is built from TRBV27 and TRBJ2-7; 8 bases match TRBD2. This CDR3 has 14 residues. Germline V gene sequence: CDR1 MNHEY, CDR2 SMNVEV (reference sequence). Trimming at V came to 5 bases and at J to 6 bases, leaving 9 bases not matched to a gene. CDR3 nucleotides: TGTGCCAGCAGTCCCCGCTCCGGGGGGGGCGAGCAGTACTTC. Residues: CASSPRSGGGEQYF.

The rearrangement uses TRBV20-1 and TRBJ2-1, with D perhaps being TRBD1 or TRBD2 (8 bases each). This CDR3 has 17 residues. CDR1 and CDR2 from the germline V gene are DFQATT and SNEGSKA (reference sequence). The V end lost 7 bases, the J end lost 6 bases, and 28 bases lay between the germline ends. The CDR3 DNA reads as TGCAGTGTCCCGGACAGGGCAGGCCGACTAGCGATCAATGAGCAGTTCTTC. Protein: CSVPDRAGRLAINEQFF.

CDR3 loop: CASSFRQGQPQHF. The CDR3 DNA reads TGTGCCAGCAGCTTCAGGCAGGGTCAGCCCCAGCATTTT. The V gene is TRBV11-2, the J gene TRBJ1-5; the D gene is possibly TRBD1 (5 bases). Germline CDR1 and CDR2: SGHAT and FQNNGV. V lost 3 bases and J lost 6, with 9 bases in between. This CDR3 has 13 residues.

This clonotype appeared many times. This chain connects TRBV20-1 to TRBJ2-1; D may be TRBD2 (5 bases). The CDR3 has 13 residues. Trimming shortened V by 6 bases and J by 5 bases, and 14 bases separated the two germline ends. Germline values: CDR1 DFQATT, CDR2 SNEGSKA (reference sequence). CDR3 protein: CSAPQVGDNEQFF. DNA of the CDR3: TGCAGTGCCCCGCAGGTCGGGGACAATGAGCAGTTCTTC.

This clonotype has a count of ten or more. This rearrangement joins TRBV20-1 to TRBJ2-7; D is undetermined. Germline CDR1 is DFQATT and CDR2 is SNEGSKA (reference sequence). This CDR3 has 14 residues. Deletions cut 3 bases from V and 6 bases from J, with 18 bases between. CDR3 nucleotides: TGCAGTGCTAGGGGCAGCTCCTTAAACTTCGAGCAGTACGTC. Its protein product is CSARGSSLNFEQYV.

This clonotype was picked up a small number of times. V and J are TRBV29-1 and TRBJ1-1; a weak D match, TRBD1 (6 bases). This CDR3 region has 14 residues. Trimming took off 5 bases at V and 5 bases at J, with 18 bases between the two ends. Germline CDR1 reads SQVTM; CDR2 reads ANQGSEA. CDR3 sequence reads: CSVRTTGTVTEAFF. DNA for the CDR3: TGCAGCGTTCGGACGACAGGTACGGTGACTGAAGCTTTCTTT.

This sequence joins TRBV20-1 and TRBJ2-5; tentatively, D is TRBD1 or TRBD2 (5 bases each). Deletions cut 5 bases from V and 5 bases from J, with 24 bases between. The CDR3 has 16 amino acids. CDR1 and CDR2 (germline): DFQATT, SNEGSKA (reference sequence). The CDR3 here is CSAPRGWDPLHETQYF. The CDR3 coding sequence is TGCAGTGCTCCTCGAGGGTGGGACCCCCTGCACGAGACCCAGTACTTC.

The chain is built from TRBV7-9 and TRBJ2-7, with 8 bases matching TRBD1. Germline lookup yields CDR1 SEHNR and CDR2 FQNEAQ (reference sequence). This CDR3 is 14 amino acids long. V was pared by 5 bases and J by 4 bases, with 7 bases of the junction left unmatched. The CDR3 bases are TGTGCCAGCAGCGTAAACCAGGGGGCATACGAGCAGTACGTC. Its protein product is CASSVNQGAYEQYV.

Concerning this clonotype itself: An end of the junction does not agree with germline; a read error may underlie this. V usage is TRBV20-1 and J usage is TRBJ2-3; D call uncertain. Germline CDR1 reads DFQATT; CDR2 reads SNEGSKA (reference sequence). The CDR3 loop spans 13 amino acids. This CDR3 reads CSGVQPSTDMQYF. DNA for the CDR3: TGCAGTGGTGTACAGCCCAGCACAGATATGCAGTATTTT.

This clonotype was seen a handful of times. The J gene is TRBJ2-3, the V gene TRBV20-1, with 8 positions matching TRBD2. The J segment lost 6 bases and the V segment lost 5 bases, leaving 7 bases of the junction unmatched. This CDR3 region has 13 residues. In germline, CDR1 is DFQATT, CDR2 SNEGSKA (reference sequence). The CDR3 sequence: CSADRGGRDTQYF. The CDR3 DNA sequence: TGCAGTGCTGATCGGGGGGGCCGGGATACGCAGTATTTT.